This T cell receptor beta chain was identified during a study of breast tumors, draining lymph nodes, adjacent tissues. From germline, CDR1 is KGHDR and CDR2 SFDVKD. V was pared by 5 bases and J by 5 bases, with 17 bases between. The CDR3 totals 15 residues. TCRdb used MiXCR to reprocess the multiplex PCR reads, holding one entry per CDR3 protein. The data contain over 100,000 distinct CDR3 sequences, more than 20% of them singletons. Samples came from axillary lymph nodes draining the breast cancer. Study conclusions and caveats: Compared with lymph nodes, tumors were less diverse; compared with nontumor tissue, more. That most tumor T cells come from lymph nodes remained unproven.

With regard to this clonotype: Its specificity is unknown.

The chain carries TRBV24-1 and TRBJ2-5; either TRBD1 or TRBD2 may supply D (5 bases each). The TCR originated in a female donor with breast cancer. Some clones in this sample may be carry-over from other donors' samples. Sequencing was performed on axillary lymph node tissue. CDR3 sequence reads: CATSVPGRGAETQYF. In nucleotides, the CDR3 is TGTGCCACCAGTGTGCCGGGACGGGGAGCGGAGACCCAGTACTTC.